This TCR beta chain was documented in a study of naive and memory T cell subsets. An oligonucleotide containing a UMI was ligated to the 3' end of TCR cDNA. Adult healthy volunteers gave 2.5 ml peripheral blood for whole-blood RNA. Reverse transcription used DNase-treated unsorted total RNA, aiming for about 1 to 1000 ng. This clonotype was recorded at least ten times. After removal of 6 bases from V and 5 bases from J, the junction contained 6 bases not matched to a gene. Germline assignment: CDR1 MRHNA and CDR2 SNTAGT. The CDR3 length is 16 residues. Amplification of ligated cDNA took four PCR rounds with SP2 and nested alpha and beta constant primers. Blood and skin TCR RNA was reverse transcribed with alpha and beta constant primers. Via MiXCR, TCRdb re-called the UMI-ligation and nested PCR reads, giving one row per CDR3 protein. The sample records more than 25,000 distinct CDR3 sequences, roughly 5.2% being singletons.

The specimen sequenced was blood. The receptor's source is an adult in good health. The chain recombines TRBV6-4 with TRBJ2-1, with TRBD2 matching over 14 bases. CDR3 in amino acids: CASRDGTSGRNNEQFF. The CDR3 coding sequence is TGTGCCAGCAGGGATGGGACTAGCGGGAGAAACAATGAGCAGTTCTTC.